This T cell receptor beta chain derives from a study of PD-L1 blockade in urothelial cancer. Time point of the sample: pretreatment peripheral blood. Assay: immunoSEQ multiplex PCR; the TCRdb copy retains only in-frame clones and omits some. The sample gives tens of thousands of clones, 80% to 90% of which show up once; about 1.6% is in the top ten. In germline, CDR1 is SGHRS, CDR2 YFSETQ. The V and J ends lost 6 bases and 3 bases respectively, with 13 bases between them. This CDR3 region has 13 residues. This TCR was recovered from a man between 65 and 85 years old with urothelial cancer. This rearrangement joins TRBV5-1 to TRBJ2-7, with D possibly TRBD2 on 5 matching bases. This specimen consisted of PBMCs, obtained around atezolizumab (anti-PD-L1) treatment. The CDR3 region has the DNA TGCGCCAGCAACCCCGGGGATTACTACGAGCAGTACTTC. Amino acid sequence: CASNPGDYYEQYF.